The sequence of this TCR beta chain was determined in a study of vaccination and CD4 T cells after COVID-19. Study details: Once diagnosed, patients had post-COVID samples drawn a median approximately 93 days later (range 35 to 161).

As for treatment: approximately nine-day PBMC culture with coronavirus spike peptide pools or control peptides (ViraFEST assay). The Oncomine TCR Beta short-read assay sequenced DNA from cultured CD4+ T cells. From the PCR reads, TCRdb called clonotypes with MiXCR, one entry per CDR3 protein. The sample has under 25,000 distinct CDR3 sequences, 35% to 50% seen once. This clonotype was seen a handful of times. Its antigen is not identified. The CDR3 spans 15 residues. Trimming shortened V by 4 bases and J by 4 bases, and 16 bases separated the two germline ends. Germline V gene data show CDR1 as LNHDA and CDR2 as SQIVND (reference sequence).

This clonotype was sampled from a human donor who had recovered from COVID-19. The material sequenced was CD4+ T cells from blood, cultured in vitro, taken after SARS-CoV-2 vaccination. This chain links TRBV19 with TRBJ1-2, with TRBD1 as a possible D gene (5 bases). The CDR3, as DNA: TGTGCCAGTAGTACCTCGGGGGGAGTTGCCTATGGCTACACCTTC. It translates to CASSTSGGVAYGYTF.